This TCR beta chain appears in the sequencing data of a study of T cell responses to AZD1222 COVID-19 vaccine. Overall study results and limits: Elevations in Spike-specific TCR breadth and depth followed administration of two AZD1222 doses. Donors were largely white British and mainly female; clonal diversity was possibly underestimated.

Second-dose intervals of approximately 4 or approximately 12 weeks were pooled. Only in-frame clones appear in the TCRdb table, and some are missing; sequencing was by immunoSEQ multiplex PCR. The sample comprises approximately 77,000 clones, about 92% of which are singletons, and more than 4.5% rests with the top ten. Details on this clone: Its target is unknown.

The clonotype was recovered from an adult who received the AZD1222 COVID-19 vaccine. Specimen: peripheral blood, collected 28 days after the second AZD1222 dose.

The CDR3 sequence is CASSQVLVNTGELFF. Written as DNA, the CDR3 is TGTGCCAGCAGCCAAGTGTTAGTCAACACCGGGGAGCTGTTTTTT. The chain is built from TRBV3-1 (or the pseudogene TRBV3-2) and TRBJ2-2; D is unresolved. Trimming left V 1 base short and J 2 bases short, with 8 bases between. From germline, CDR1 is LGHDT and CDR2 YNNKEL (reference sequence). The CDR3 extends over 15 amino acids.